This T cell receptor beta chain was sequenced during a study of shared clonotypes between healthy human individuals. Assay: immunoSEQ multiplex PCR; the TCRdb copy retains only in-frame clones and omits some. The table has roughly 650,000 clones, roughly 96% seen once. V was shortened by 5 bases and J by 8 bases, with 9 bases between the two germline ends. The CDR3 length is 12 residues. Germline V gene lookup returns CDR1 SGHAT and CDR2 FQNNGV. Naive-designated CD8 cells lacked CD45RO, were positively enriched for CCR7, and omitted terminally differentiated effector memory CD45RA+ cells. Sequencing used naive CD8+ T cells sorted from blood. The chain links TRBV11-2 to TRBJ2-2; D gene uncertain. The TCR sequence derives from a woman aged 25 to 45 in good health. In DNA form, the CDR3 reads TGTGCCAGCAGCCCCAGTTCTGGGGAGCTGTTTTTT. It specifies CASSPSSGELFF.